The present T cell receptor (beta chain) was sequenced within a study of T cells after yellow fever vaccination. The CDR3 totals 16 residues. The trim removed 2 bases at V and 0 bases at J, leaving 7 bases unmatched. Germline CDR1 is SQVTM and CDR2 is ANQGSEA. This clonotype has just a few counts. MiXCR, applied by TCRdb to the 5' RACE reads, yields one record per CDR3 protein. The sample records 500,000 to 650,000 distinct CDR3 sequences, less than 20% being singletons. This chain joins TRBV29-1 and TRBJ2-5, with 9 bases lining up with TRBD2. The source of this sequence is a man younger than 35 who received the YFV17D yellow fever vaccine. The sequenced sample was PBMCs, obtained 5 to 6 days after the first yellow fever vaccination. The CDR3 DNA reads TGCAGCGTTGAAAGTGCGGGGGGGAACTACCAAGAGACCCAGTACTTC. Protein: CSVESAGGNYQETQYF.